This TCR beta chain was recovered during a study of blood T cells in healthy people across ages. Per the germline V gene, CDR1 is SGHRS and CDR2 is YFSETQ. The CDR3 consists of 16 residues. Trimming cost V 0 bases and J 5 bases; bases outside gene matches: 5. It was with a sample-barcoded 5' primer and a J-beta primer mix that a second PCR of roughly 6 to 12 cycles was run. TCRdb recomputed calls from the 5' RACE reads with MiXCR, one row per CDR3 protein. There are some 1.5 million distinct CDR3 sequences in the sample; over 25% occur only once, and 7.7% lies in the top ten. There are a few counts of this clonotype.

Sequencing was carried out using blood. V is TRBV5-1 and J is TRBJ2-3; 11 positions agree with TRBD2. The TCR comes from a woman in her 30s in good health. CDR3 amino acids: CASSLALAGVKDTQYF. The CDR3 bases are TGCGCCAGCAGCTTGGCACTAGCGGGAGTGAAAGATACGCAGTATTTT.